The present entry profiles one TCR beta chain with its context. This sample is part of a study of glioma-infiltrating T cells after dendritic cell vaccination. V lost 3 bases to trimming and J lost 4 bases; unmatched junction nucleotides: 7. Germline V lookup: CDR1 SQVTM, CDR2 ANQGSEA. The length of the CDR3 is 15 residues. The time point is: after dendritic cell vaccination, including at tumor progression/relapse. Repertoires were generated with immunoSEQ multiplex PCR, while TCRdb's copy carries only in-frame clones and drops some. The sample has tens of thousands of clones; approximately 75% are singletons.

The origin of this receptor is a human donor with glioblastoma. The source material was blood, sampled after dendritic cell vaccination. The J gene is TRBJ2-3, the V gene TRBV29-1; 10 bases map to TRBD2. CDR3 sequence reads: CSVESSGSWADTQYF. The CDR3 bases are TGCAGCGTTGAGTCTAGCGGGAGTTGGGCAGATACGCAGTATTTT.